Given below is one TCR beta chain in context. Its antigen is as yet unknown. Via MiXCR, TCRdb re-called the reads, giving one row per CDR3 protein. This sample has roughly 920,000 distinct CDR3 sequences; more than 25% occur once, and the top ten carry around an eighth. The data are from a study of T cell repertoires in cytomegalovirus infection. V lost 2 bases, J lost 1 base, and 10 bases lay in between. Germline CDR1 SGDLS, CDR2 YYNGEE. This CDR3 is built from 15 residues. The sequencing here drew on cultured CD8+ T cells from PBMCs, taken from culture after CMV antigen stimulation. J is TRBJ2-1 and V is TRBV9, with D unresolved. This TCR came from a human donor in good health (CMV status not recorded). Some clones in this sample may be carry-over from other donors' samples. The chain's CDR3 is CASSVRIGSYNEQFF. DNA of the CDR3: TGTGCCAGCAGCGTCCGTATCGGGTCCTACAATGAGCAGTTCTTC.